The source of this T cell receptor (beta chain) is a study of T and B cells in COVID-19 patients. Study-level results: Patients with COVID-19 reportedly showed strongly skewed T cell receptor beta variable and joining gene usage.

This clonotype is judged medium-sized. Antigen specificity is unknown. From blood, roughly 220-550 ng of genomic DNA served as TRB template. TRB rearrangements were amplified by multiplex PCR with BIOMED2 TRB-A/B primers. TCRdb re-called the multiplex PCR reads through MiXCR, storing one row per CDR3 protein. Of 24,000 or so distinct CDR3 sequences listed, approximately 32% are singletons. The sequencing input was blood. The sequence derives from a human donor who had recovered from COVID-19.

CDR3 residues: CASSYSSGPYNEQFF. DNA of the CDR3: TGTGCCAGCAGTTACTCGTCAGGACCATACAATGAGCAGTTCTTC. This chain connects TRBV6-5 to TRBJ2-1; no reliable D call. The V gene's germline CDR1 is MNHEY and CDR2 SVGAGI. The V gene lost 0 bases and the J gene lost 4 bases, with 10 bases spanning the gap. CDR3 size: 15 residues.